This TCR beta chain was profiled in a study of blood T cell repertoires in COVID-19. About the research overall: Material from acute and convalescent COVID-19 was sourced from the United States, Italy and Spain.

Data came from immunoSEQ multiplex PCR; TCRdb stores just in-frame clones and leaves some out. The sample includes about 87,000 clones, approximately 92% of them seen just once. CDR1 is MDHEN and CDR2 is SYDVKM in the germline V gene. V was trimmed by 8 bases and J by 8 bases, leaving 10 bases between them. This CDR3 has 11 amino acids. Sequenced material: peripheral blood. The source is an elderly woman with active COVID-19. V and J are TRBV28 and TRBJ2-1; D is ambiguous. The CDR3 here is CASATYDEQFF. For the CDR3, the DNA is TGTGCCAGCGCTACGTACGATGAGCAGTTCTTC.